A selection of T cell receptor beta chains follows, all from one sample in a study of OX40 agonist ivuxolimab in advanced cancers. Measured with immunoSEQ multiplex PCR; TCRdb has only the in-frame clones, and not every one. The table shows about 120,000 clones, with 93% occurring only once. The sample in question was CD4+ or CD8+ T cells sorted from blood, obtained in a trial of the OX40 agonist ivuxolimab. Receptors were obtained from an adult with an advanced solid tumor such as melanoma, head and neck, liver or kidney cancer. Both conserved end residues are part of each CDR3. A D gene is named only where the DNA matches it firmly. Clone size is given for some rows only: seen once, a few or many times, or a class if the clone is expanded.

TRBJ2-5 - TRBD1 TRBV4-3 CASSRGTGTVETQYF
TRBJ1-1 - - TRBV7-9 CASSALTANTEAFF
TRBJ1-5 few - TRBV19 CASSIGNQPQHF
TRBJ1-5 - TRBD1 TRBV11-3 CASSPAPGTGGYSNQPQHF
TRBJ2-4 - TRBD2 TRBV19 CASSSRTSGTLAKNIQYF
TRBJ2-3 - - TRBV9 CASSPRGGGGTDTQYF
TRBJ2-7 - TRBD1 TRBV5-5 CASSLLGFQGARGSEQYF
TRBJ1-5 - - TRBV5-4 CASSLEIVGPQHF
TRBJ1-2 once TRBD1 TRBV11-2 CASSLGQGVVYTF
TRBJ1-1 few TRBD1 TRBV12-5 CASGLGQGVNTEAFF
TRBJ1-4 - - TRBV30 CAWSAKLNEKLFF
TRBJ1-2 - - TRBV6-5 CASSRGVRNYGYTF
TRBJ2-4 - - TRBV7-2 CASSLAGSGNIQYF
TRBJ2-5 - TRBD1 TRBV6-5 CASSSYDRGVKTQYF
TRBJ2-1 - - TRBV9 CASSVGSGGGSSYNEQFF
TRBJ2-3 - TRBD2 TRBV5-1 CASSQTSGRWNTQYF
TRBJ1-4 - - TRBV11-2 CASSLETGRNEKLFF
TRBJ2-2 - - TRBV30 CAWSVPDTGELFF
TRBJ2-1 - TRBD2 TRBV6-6 CASRPATSGLVGEQFF
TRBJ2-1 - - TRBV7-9 CASSAASYNEQFF
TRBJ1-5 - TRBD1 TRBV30 CAWSARTGELQPQHF
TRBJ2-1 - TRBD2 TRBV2 CASRVAGDYNEQFF
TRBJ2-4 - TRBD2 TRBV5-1 CASSTTITSGGTLAKNIQYF
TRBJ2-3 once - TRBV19 CASSPRQPPDTQYF
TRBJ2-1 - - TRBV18 CASSPGRGGPYNEQFF
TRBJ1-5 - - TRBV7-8 CASSRSDQPQHF
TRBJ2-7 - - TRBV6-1 CASSTLLNSYEQYF
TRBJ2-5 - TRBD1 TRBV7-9 CASSLAGTEETQYF
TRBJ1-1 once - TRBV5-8 CASSLVGGPNTEAFF
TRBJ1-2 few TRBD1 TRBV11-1 CASSLSPWTGNLGTF
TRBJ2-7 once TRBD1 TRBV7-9 CASSLARQGAGEQYF
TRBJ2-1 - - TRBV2 CASSEGGVSYNEQFF
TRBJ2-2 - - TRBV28 CASSPRGATGELFF
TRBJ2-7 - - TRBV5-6 CASSLISARLSGPSYEQYF
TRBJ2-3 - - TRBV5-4 CASSLQPSTDTQYF
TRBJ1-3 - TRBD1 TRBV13 CASSPVPGQVSGNTIYF
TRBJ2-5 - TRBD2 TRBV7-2 CASSPPGTTVGGTQYF
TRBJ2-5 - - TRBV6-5 CASSYLRGETQYF
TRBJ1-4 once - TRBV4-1 CASSSAGSLNEKLFF
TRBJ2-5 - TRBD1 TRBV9 CASSHLAGGETQYF